These 20 T cell receptor beta chains were sequenced from one sample in a study of T cells in localized non-small cell lung cancer. The table came from immunoSEQ multiplex PCR; TCRdb's copy has only in-frame clones and leaves some out. Altogether some 30,000 clones are present, over 65% being singletons, with the ten largest covering roughly 33%. The sample consisted of peripheral blood, taken before any cancer treatment. The receptors shown here come from a male donor aged 60 or over with stage II squamous cell lung carcinoma.

This clone has just a few counts. V is TRBV6-5 and J is TRBJ2-6; D is perhaps TRBD2 (5 bases). The ends were cut back, 5 bases at V and 9 bases at J, with 14 bases in the middle. This CDR3 is 14 amino acids long. Per the germline V gene, CDR1 is MNHEY and CDR2 is SVGAGI. CDR3 coding DNA: TGTGCCAGCAGTGAGGAAGGACTCTTCAACGTCCTGACTTTC. It translates to CASSEEGLFNVLTF.

The gene calls are TRBV11-2 and TRBJ2-2; D is undetermined. The V and J ends lost 1 base and 6 bases respectively, with 3 bases between them. The germline V gene encodes CDR1 SGHAT and CDR2 FQNNGV. The CDR3 spans 12 residues. CDR3 bases: TGTGCCAGCAGCTTAGGAGCCGGGGAGCTGTTTTTT. Its protein is CASSLGAGELFF.

This clone was observed a handful of times. V and J are TRBV2 and TRBJ1-5, with TRBD1 as a possible D gene (6 bases). With 6 bases removed from V and 0 bases from J, the gap between germline ends came to 15 bases. Per germline, CDR1 SNHLY and CDR2 FYNNEI. The CDR3 covers 16 residues. CDR3 in amino acids: CASRTASGVSNQPQHF. CDR3 bases: TGTGCCAGCAGGACTGCGTCAGGGGTTAGCAATCAGCCCCAGCATTTT.

V and J are TRBV9 and TRBJ1-3; tentative D call: TRBD1 (6 bases). The CDR3 is made up of 15 amino acids. Germline CDR1 SGDLS, CDR2 YYNGEE. V lost 3 bases and J 4 bases, leaving 14 bases between the germline ends. The CDR3 spells CASSGTANTGNTIYF. The DNA of the CDR3 is TGTGCCAGCAGCGGGACAGCAAATACCGGAAACACCATATATTTT.

Only a few counts were recorded for this clone. The chain combines TRBV5-1 with TRBJ2-7, with 7 bases matching TRBD1. CDR3 length: 15 amino acids. V shed 0 bases, J shed 6 bases, and the junction held 9 bases outside the gene matches. Germline CDR1 is SGHRS and CDR2 is YFSETQ. As DNA, the CDR3 is TGCGCCAGCAGCTTGGCACAGGGAGCAGGGGGCGAGCAGTACTTC. Encoded protein: CASSLAQGAGGEQYF.

This clone has a handful of counts. The CDR3 region has the DNA TGTGCCAGCAGCTTAGTTTTCGGCCTCGGCAAAAACATTCAGTACTTC. Protein product: CASSLVFGLGKNIQYF. This rearrangement joins TRBV7-9 to TRBJ2-4; D not resolved. V was trimmed by 1 base and J by 3 bases, leaving 13 bases between them. The germline V gene has CDR1 SEHNR and CDR2 FQNEAQ (reference sequence). CDR3 length: 16 residues.

This clone was seen ten or more times. This chain joins TRBV7-9 and TRBJ1-5; D unclear. CDR3 length: 13 amino acids. V lost 5 bases and J lost 2, with 7 bases in between. Germline V gene lookup returns CDR1 SEHNR and CDR2 FQNEAQ (reference sequence). In DNA form, the CDR3 reads TGTGCCAGCAGCGCAGACGGCAATCAGCCCCAGCATTTT. Amino acids: CASSADGNQPQHF.

The DNA of the CDR3 is TGTGCCAGCAGTTACTTCGAGGAGAACACTGAAGCTTTCTTT. Protein sequence: CASSYFEENTEAFF. The genes are TRBV6-5 and TRBJ1-1; D gene ambiguous. The germline V gene has CDR1 MNHEY and CDR2 SVGAGI. This CDR3 region has 14 residues. Trimming cost V 1 base and J 1 base, with 7 bases left between them.

The chain couples TRBV10-3 to TRBJ1-1; D gene unclear. The CDR3 consists of 15 residues. V gave up 3 bases and J gave up 4 bases, with 15 bases separating them. Germline V gene sequence: CDR1 ENHRY, CDR2 SYGVKD. The CDR3 region is CAISDPPAGSTEAFF. The CDR3 DNA follows: TGTGCCATCAGTGACCCCCCCGCGGGCAGCACTGAAGCTTTCTTT.

Only a few counts were recorded for this clone. The rearrangement uses TRBV5-6 and TRBJ2-1; D is unclear. The CDR3 totals 15 residues. V lost 4 bases and J lost 0, with 11 bases in between. Looked up from germline, CDR1 is SGHDT and CDR2 is YYEEEE. CDR3 bases: TGTGCCAGCAGCAGCAGCTTACTCTCCTACAATGAGCAGTTCTTC. Translating it yields CASSSSLLSYNEQFF.

The chain employs TRBV5-1 and TRBJ2-7; no reliable D call. Germline values: CDR1 SGHRS, CDR2 YFSETQ. Trimming cost V 1 base and J 3 bases, with 11 bases left between them. The CDR3 covers 14 residues. CDR3 protein: CASSLLQTGYEQYF. CDR3 nucleotides: TGCGCCAGCAGCTTGCTCCAGACGGGCTACGAGCAGTACTTC.

The rearrangement joins TRBV9 to TRBJ2-1; TRBD2 matches 10 bases. The CDR3 loop spans 18 amino acids. The V and J ends lost 4 bases and 10 bases, in that order; junction bases with no gene match: 20. The V gene's germline CDR1 is SGDLS and CDR2 YYNGEE. CDR3 amino acids: CASSPPIAGGNPAREQFF. The CDR3 coding sequence is TGTGCCAGCAGCCCCCCGATAGCGGGGGGCAACCCGGCAAGAGAGCAGTTCTTC.

The gene calls are TRBV7-2 and TRBJ2-2; TRBD2 is a possible D gene (6 bases). The germline CDR1 and CDR2 sequences are SGHTA and FQGNSA. There are 15 residues in the CDR3. V was pared by 0 bases and J by 4 bases, with 9 bases between. CDR3 DNA: TGTGCCAGCAGCTTAGCGGGAGGTATCACCGGGGAGCTGTTTTTT. This gives the protein CASSLAGGITGELFF.

This clone has a handful of counts. The rearrangement links TRBV11-2 to TRBJ1-1; D not certain. This CDR3 comprises 14 residues. Germline CDR1 and CDR2: SGHAT and FQNNGV. V lost 2 bases, J lost 1 base, and 8 bases lay in between. CDR3 in amino acids: CASSLSGRNTEAFF. The CDR3 DNA is TGTGCCAGCAGCTTAAGCGGGAGGAACACTGAAGCTTTCTTT.

V gene TRBV19 combines with J gene TRBJ2-7; perhaps TRBD1 as D (5 bases). Germline V gene sequence: CDR1 LNHDA, CDR2 SQIVND (reference sequence). This CDR3 region has 17 residues. The V end lost 3 bases, the J end lost 1 base, and 19 bases lay between the germline ends. The CDR3 nucleotides are TGTGCCAGTAGTATCCGGACCACAGGTTCGGCGTCCTACGAGCAGTACTTC. Its protein is CASSIRTTGSASYEQYF.

The table lists this clone with a few counts. The chain employs TRBV27 and TRBJ1-6; no clear D gene. V lost 6 bases and J lost 7, with 10 bases in between. This CDR3 is built from 13 residues. CDR1 is MNHEY, CDR2 SMNVEV, per germline (reference sequence). This CDR3 is CASRPSFNSPLHF. The CDR3 DNA follows: TGTGCCAGCAGACCGAGTTTCAATTCACCCCTCCACTTT.

The CDR3: CASSVWDRDTGELFF. The CDR3, as DNA: TGTGCCAGCAGCGTATGGGACAGGGATACCGGGGAGCTGTTTTTT. This sequence joins TRBV9 and TRBJ2-2; 9 bases are shared with TRBD1. The trim removed 1 base at V and 5 bases at J, leaving 3 bases unmatched. Germline V gene sequence: CDR1 SGDLS, CDR2 YYNGEE. The CDR3 is 15 amino acids.

J is TRBJ2-1 and V is TRBV27; maybe TRBD1 (5 bases). V lost 5 bases, J lost 3 bases, and 11 bases lay in between. Germline CDR1 and CDR2: MNHEY and SMNVEV (reference sequence). The CDR3 has 14 residues. The CDR3 region has the DNA TGTGCCAGCAGTCCAGGGATGGGCTACAATGAGCAGTTCTTC. Encoded protein: CASSPGMGYNEQFF.

This clone has only one observation. V usage is TRBV15 and J usage is TRBJ2-7; D could derive from TRBD1 or TRBD2 (5 bases each). In germline, CDR1 is LNHNV, CDR2 YYDKDF (reference sequence). The CDR3 has 15 amino acids. Trimming left V 2 bases short and J 1 base short, with 12 bases between. CDR3: CATSRPGPTSYEQYF. The CDR3 DNA sequence: TGTGCCACCAGCAGACCGGGACCGACGTCCTACGAGCAGTACTTC.

The chain recombines TRBV7-6 with TRBJ1-1; D gene uncertain. The germline V gene has CDR1 SGHVS and CDR2 FNYEAQ. This CDR3 has 13 residues. Trimming stripped 1 base from V and 4 bases from J, with 7 bases between. CDR3 loop: CASSLDVGTEAFF. CDR3 DNA: TGTGCCAGCAGCTTAGATGTGGGCACTGAAGCTTTCTTT. Together with reference TRBV7-6 and TRBJ1-1, the CDR3 gives the full variable domain: GAGVSQSPRYKVTKRGQDVALRCDPISGHVSLYWYRQALGQGPEFLTYFNYEAQQDKSGLPNDRFSAERPEGSISTLTIQRTEQRDSAMYRCASSLDVGTEAFFGQGTRLTVV.